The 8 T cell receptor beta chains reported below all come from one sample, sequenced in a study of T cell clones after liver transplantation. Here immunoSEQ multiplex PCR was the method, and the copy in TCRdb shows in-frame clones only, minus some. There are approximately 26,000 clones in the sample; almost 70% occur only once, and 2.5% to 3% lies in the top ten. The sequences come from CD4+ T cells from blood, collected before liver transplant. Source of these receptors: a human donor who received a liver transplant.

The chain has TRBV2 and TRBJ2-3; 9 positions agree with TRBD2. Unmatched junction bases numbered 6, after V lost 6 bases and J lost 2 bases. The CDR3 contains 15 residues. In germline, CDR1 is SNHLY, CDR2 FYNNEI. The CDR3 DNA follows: TGTGCCAGCAGGGAGCGGGGGGCTTCCACAGATACGCAGTATTTT. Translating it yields CASRERGASTDTQYF.

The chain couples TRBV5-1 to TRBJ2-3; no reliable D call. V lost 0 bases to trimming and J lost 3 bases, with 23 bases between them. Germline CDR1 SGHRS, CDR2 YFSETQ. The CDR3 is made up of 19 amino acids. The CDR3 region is CASSLGILDGSGKTDTQYF. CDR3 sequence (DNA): TGCGCCAGCAGCTTGGGGATTTTGGATGGCTCCGGAAAAACAGATACGCAGTATTTT.

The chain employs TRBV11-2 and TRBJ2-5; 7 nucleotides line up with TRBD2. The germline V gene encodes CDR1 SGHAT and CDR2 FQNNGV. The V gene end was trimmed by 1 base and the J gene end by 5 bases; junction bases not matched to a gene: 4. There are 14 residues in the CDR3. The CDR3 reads CASSLVGGSETQYF. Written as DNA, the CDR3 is TGTGCCAGCAGCTTAGTAGGCGGGAGTGAGACCCAGTACTTC.

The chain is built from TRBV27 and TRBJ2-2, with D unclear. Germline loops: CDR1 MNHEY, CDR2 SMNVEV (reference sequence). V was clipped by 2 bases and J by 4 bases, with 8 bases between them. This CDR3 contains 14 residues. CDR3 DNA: TGTGCCAGCAGTTTAGGTCCTTTCACCGGGGAGCTGTTTTTT. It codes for CASSLGPFTGELFF.

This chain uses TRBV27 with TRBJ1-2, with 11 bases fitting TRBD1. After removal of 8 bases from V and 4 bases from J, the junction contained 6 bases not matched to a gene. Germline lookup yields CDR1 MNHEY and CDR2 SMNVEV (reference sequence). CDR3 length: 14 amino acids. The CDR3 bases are TGTGCCAGCCAGGGACAGGGGGATCCCTATGGCTACACCTTC. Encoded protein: CASQGQGDPYGYTF.

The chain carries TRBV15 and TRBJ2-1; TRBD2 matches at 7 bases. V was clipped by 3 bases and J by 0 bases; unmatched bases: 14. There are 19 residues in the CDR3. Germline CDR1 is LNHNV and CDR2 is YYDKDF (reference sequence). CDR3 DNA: TGTGCCACCAGCAGCCGCGGGGGTAGCGGGCCCAGCTCCTACAATGAGCAGTTCTTC. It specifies CATSSRGGSGPSSYNEQFF.

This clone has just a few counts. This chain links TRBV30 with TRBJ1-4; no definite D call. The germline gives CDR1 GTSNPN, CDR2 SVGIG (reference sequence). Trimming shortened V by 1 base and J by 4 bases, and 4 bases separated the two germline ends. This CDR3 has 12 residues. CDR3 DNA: TGTGCCTGGAGTGGGGGTAATGAAAAACTGTTTTTT. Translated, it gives CAWSGGNEKLFF.

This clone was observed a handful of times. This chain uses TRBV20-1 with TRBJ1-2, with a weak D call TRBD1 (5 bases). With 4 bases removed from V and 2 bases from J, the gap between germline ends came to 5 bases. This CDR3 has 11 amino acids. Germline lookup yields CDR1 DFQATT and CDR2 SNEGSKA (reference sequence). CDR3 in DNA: TGCAGTGCTACAGGGAACTATGGCTACACCTTC. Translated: CSATGNYGYTF.